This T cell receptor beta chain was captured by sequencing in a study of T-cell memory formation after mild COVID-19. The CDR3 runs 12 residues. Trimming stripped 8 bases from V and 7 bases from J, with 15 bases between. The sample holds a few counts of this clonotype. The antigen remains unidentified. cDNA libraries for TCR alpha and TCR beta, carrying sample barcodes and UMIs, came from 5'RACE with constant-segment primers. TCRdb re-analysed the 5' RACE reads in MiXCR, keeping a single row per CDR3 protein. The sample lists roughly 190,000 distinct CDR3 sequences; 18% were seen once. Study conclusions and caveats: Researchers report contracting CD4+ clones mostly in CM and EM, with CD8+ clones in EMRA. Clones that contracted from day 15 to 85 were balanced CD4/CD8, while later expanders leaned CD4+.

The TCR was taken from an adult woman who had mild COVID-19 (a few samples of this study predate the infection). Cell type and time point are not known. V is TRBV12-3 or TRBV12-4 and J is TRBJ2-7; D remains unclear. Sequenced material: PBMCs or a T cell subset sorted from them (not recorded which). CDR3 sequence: CASRGIPKEQYF. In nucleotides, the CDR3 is TGTGCCAGCCGTGGAATTCCGAAAGAGCAGTACTTC.